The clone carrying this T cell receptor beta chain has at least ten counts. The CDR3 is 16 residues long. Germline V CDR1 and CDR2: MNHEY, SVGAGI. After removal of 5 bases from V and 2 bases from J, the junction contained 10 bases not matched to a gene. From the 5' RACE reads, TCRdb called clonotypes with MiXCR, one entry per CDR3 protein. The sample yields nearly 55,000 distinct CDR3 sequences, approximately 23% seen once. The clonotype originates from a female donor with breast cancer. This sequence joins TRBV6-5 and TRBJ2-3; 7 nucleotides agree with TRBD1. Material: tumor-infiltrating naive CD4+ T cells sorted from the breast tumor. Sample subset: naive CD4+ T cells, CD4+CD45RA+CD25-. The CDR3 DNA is TGTGCCAGCAGTAGACAGGGTCGATGGCACACAGATACGCAGTATTTT. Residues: CASSRQGRWHTDTQYF.